The 15 T cell receptor beta chains presented below share a single source sample, sequenced in a study of T cell responses to AZD1222 COVID-19 vaccine. Only in-frame clones appear in the TCRdb table, and some are missing; sequencing was by immunoSEQ multiplex PCR. The table lists under 140,000 clones, 70% to 90% of them singletons. The sequences come from peripheral blood, collected on day 0 of AZD1222 vaccination. The receptors stem from an adult in good health.

V and J are TRBV7-6 and TRBJ1-6, with D tentatively TRBD1 (6 bases). There are 13 residues in the CDR3. CDR1 is SGHVS and CDR2 is FNYEAQ in the germline V gene. V was cut by 5 bases and J by 10 bases, with 12 bases left in between. CDR3 residues: CASSPGAGSPLHF. CDR3 bases: TGTGCCAGCAGCCCGGGGGCCGGCTCACCCCTCCACTTT.

The chain combines TRBV6-5 with TRBJ2-5, with TRBD1 identical over 9 bases. Germline CDR1 reads MNHEY; CDR2 reads SVGAGI. The V segment lost 6 bases and the J segment 2 bases; nucleotides outside the gene matches: 4. The CDR3 length is 14 residues. This CDR3 is CASRTDRGQETQYF. In nucleotides, the CDR3 is TGTGCCAGCAGGACGGACAGGGGTCAAGAGACCCAGTACTTC.

The chain employs TRBV18 and TRBJ2-3, with 14 bases fitting TRBD2. V was clipped by 3 bases and J by 5 bases; unmatched bases: 1. This CDR3 has 15 residues. Germline CDR1 is KGHSH and CDR2 is LQKENI. DNA of the CDR3: TGTGCCAGCTCACCCGGACTAGCGGGGGGAGATACGCAGTATTTT. Amino acids: CASSPGLAGGDTQYF. Together with reference TRBV18 and TRBJ2-3, the CDR3 gives the full variable domain: NAGVMQNPRHLVRRRGQEARLRCSPMKGHSHVYWYRQLPEEGLKFMVYLQKENIIDESGMPKERFSAEFPKEGPSILRIQQVVRGDSAAYFCASSPGLAGGDTQYFGPGTRLTVL.

CDR3 DNA: TGTGCCAGCAGCTTGACCTACGAGCAGTACTTC. Amino acid sequence: CASSLTYEQYF. This rearrangement joins TRBV11-1 to TRBJ2-7; D is undetermined. From germline, CDR1 is SGHAT and CDR2 FQDESV (reference sequence). V was trimmed by 3 bases and J by 2 bases, leaving 2 bases between them. This CDR3 is 11 amino acids long.

This clone was seen a few times. V gene TRBV5-1 combines with J gene TRBJ1-3, with no clear D. The CDR3 totals 15 residues. Trimming took 2 bases from V and 4 from J, leaving 13 bases between them. Germline assignment: CDR1 SGHRS and CDR2 YFSETQ. The DNA for the CDR3 is TGCGCCAGCAGCTTTCGGCCCGGGCCGGGAAACACCATATATTTT. Its protein is CASSFRPGPGNTIYF.

The gene calls are TRBV14 and TRBJ1-6; the D is unclear. Germline CDR1 is SGHDN and CDR2 is FVKESK. V lost 1 base to trimming and J lost 8 bases, with 12 bases between them. The CDR3 is made up of 15 amino acids. CDR3 nucleotide sequence: TGTGCCAGCAGCCAAGGAAGGCCCCCCGATTCACCCCTCCACTTT. This gives the protein CASSQGRPPDSPLHF.

This chain uses TRBV19 with TRBJ1-5, with a possible D match to TRBD1 (6 bases). This CDR3 has 13 amino acids. With 4 bases removed from V and 4 bases from J, the gap between germline ends came to 8 bases. Germline lookup yields CDR1 LNHDA and CDR2 SQIVND (reference sequence). For the CDR3, the DNA is TGTGCCAGTAGTAGACAGGAAAATCAGCCCCAGCATTTT. Amino acids: CASSRQENQPQHF.

The chain joins TRBV29-1 to TRBJ1-3; D uncertain. There are 12 residues in the CDR3. V dropped 4 bases and J dropped 8 bases, with 12 bases sitting between them. The germline CDR1 and CDR2 sequences are SQVTM and ANQGSEA. As DNA, the CDR3 is TGCAGCGTTGGAACGGGAGTAGACACCATATATTTT. It yields the protein CSVGTGVDTIYF.

This clone showed up just once. V is TRBV7-9 and J is TRBJ2-2; D tentatively reads TRBD1 or TRBD2 (7 bases each). V was clipped by 8 bases and J by 5 bases, with 15 bases between them. This CDR3 is built from 14 residues. Germline CDR1 and CDR2: SEHNR and FQNEAQ (reference sequence). The CDR3 loop reads CASGYRGGTGELFF. CDR3 coding DNA: TGTGCCAGCGGCTACAGGGGAGGGACCGGGGAGCTGTTTTTT.

The gene calls are TRBV5-4 and TRBJ2-5; D might be TRBD1 (6 bases). The CDR3 loop spans 15 amino acids. From germline, CDR1 is SGHNT and CDR2 YYREEE (reference sequence). V lost 4 bases to trimming and J lost 1 base, with 14 bases between them. CDR3 residues: CASSGPRTAQETQYF. The CDR3 DNA sequence: TGTGCCAGCAGCGGACCCCGGACAGCCCAAGAGACCCAGTACTTC.

This chain connects TRBV7-9 to TRBJ2-5; 7 positions agree with TRBD2. Trimming cost V 0 bases and J 5 bases; bases outside gene matches: 3. Germline V gene data show CDR1 as SEHNR and CDR2 as FQNEAQ (reference sequence). The length of the CDR3 is 14 residues. The CDR3, as DNA: TGTGCCAGCAGCTTAGCGGGGGGGAGTGAGACCCAGTACTTC. Residues: CASSLAGGSETQYF.

This chain joins TRBV28 and TRBJ2-7, with a possible D match to TRBD1 (6 bases). CDR3 size: 13 residues. Trimming stripped 7 bases from V and 2 bases from J, with 12 bases between. CDR1 is MDHEN and CDR2 is SYDVKM in the germline V gene. The CDR3 protein is CASISGAAYEQYF. DNA of the CDR3: TGTGCCAGCATCTCAGGGGCCGCCTACGAGCAGTACTTC.

The chain recombines TRBV2 with TRBJ1-2, with D possibly being TRBD1 (5 bases). The CDR3 runs to 14 residues. Germline V gene sequence: CDR1 SNHLY, CDR2 FYNNEI. V was pared by 11 bases and J by 6 bases, with 22 bases between. CDR3 nucleotide sequence: TGTGCCCTCACGGGAGGGGCGCGCTTTAATGGCTACACCTTC. Protein: CALTGGARFNGYTF.

The chain has TRBV6-2 or TRBV6-3 and TRBJ2-7; 11 nucleotides line up with TRBD2. Germline CDR1 reads MNHEY; CDR2 reads SVGEGT. Trimming took 6 bases from V and 6 from J; bases not matched to a gene: 13. The CDR3 extends over 16 amino acids. CDR3 in amino acids: CASSRILAGGPGEQYF. CDR3 DNA: TGTGCCAGCAGCCGAATCCTAGCGGGGGGCCCGGGCGAGCAGTACTTC.

The rearrangement joins TRBV5-1 to TRBJ1-3; 7 bases line up with TRBD1. The CDR3 loop spans 15 amino acids. CDR1 and CDR2 from the germline V gene are SGHRS and YFSETQ. The trim removed 5 bases at V and 2 bases at J, leaving 7 bases unmatched. CDR3 in DNA: TGCGCCAGCAGTTCCGGGACAGATGCTGGAAACACCATATATTTT. Translated, it gives CASSSGTDAGNTIYF.